This TCR beta chain was profiled in a study of blood T cells in healthy people across ages. General study points: Compared with aged donors, long-lived donors showed fewer expanded clones, suggesting selection. Any conclusive comparison of naive versus antigen-experienced cells was prevented by using unsorted PBMCs.

On this clonotype: Its antigen is currently unknown.

For the second PCR, which ran for 7 to 11 cycles, a sample-barcoded 5' primer and a J-beta primer mix were used. Researchers report that a template-switch adaptor with 12 random nucleotides tagged each cDNA molecule. MiXCR was run by TCRdb on the 5' RACE reads, yielding one entry per CDR3 protein. The sample records fewer than 1.5 million distinct CDR3 sequences, 42% being singletons. PBMCs numbering at least 7 million were isolated per sample. This TCR came from a woman aged 18-29 years in good health. Material: blood.

CDR3 nucleotides: TGTGCCAGCAGTTTAGGGGTGGGCATCACAGATACGCAGTATTTT. Translated: CASSLGVGITDTQYF. The J gene is TRBJ2-3, the V gene TRBV12-3 or TRBV12-4; D ambiguous. The ends were cut back, 1 base at V and 2 bases at J, with 10 bases in the middle. The CDR3 totals 15 residues.